What follows are 31 T cell receptor beta chains derived from one specimen sequenced in a study of T cells in tumors after PD-1 blockade. Libraries were prepared by immunoSEQ multiplex PCR; TCRdb keeps only in-frame clonotypes and omits some of them. The sample lists around 13,000 clones, around 63% seen once, with approximately 24% in the top ten. Material: tumor tissue, obtained before anti-PD-1 treatment. Source of these receptors: a human donor with cutaneous squamous cell carcinoma.

This chain links TRBV13 with TRBJ2-1; D not certain. V was trimmed by 4 bases and J by 10 bases, leaving 20 bases between them. Per germline, CDR1 PRHDT and CDR2 FYEKMQ (reference sequence). This CDR3 region has 15 residues. The CDR3 coding sequence is TGTGCCAGCAGCTCTTTGGTCTCTATGGCGAGGGAGCAGTTCTTC. It specifies CASSSLVSMAREQFF.

This CDR3 is CATSDEAGGRWTQYF. In DNA, the CDR3 is TGTGCCACCAGTGATGAAGCGGGGGGGCGTTGGACGCAGTATTTT. The J gene is TRBJ2-3, the V gene TRBV24-1, with TRBD2 identical over 10 bases. V shed 3 bases, J shed 9 bases, and the junction held 8 bases outside the gene matches. The germline gives CDR1 KGHDR, CDR2 SFDVKD. The CDR3 spans 15 residues.

In its sample, this clone was seen a few times. This chain links TRBV28 with TRBJ2-3, with TRBD2 matching over 9 bases. V shed 6 bases and J 0 bases; nucleotides not matched to a gene: 4. Germline assignment: CDR1 MDHEN and CDR2 SYDVKM. This CDR3 region has 15 residues. This CDR3 is CASRLAGYSTDTQYF. CDR3 nucleotides: TGTGCCAGCAGACTAGCGGGCTATAGCACAGATACGCAGTATTTT.

There are a few counts of this clone. In the same sample, other DNA sequences code for this CDR3. The rearrangement uses TRBV6-5 and TRBJ1-2; tentatively, D is TRBD1 (6 bases). The CDR3 sequence is 14 residues long. CDR1 is MNHEY and CDR2 is SVGAGI in the germline V gene. Trimming removed 3 bases from V and 4 bases from J, with 12 bases in between. CDR3 coding DNA: TGTGCCAGCAGTTATGGGGGACAACCCTATGGCTACACCTTC. It yields the protein CASSYGGQPYGYTF.

The chain links TRBV13 to TRBJ2-7; 7 nucleotides match TRBD2. The CDR3 has 14 residues. Germline CDR1 PRHDT, CDR2 FYEKMQ (reference sequence). Trimming took 4 bases from V and 5 from J; bases not matched to a gene: 8. Written as DNA, the CDR3 is TGTGCCAGCAGCTCCCGGGGGGAAGTGGACGAGCAGTACTTC. Its protein product is CASSSRGEVDEQYF. The complete variable domain, with remaining parts taken from reference TRBV13 and TRBJ2-7, reads AAGVIQSPRHLIKEKRETATLKCYPIPRHDTVYWYQQGPGQDPQFLISFYEKMQSDKGSIPDRFSAQQFSDYHSELNMSSLELGDSALYFCASSSRGEVDEQYFGPGTRLTVT.

This clone was observed a handful of times. The chain carries TRBV7-6 and TRBJ2-5, with no clear D. CDR3 size: 17 residues. The ends were cut back, 1 base at V and 4 bases at J, with 19 bases in the middle. Germline V lookup: CDR1 SGHVS, CDR2 FNYEAQ. The CDR3 nucleotides are TGTGCCAGCAGCTTAGGATCTTTAACTCGGCGTGGAGAGACCCAGTACTTC. Translation: CASSLGSLTRRGETQYF.

DNA of the CDR3: TGTGCCAGCAGCCTTCACGGCGGGAGAAGGTCCTACAATGAGCAGTTCTTC. It codes for CASSLHGGRRSYNEQFF. V usage is TRBV27 and J usage is TRBJ2-1, with 7 bases lining up with TRBD2. V shed 6 bases, J shed 1 base, and the junction held 12 bases outside the gene matches. This CDR3 region has 17 residues. Germline CDR1 is MNHEY and CDR2 is SMNVEV (reference sequence).

This CDR3 reads CASSPWISGNTIYF. CDR3 DNA: TGTGCCAGCAGCCCATGGATCTCTGGAAACACCATATATTTT. The chain uses TRBV11-3 and TRBJ1-3; D gene ambiguous. The CDR3 length is 14 residues. Germline V gene lookup returns CDR1 SGHNT and CDR2 YENEEA. V lost 5 bases to trimming and J lost 0 bases, with 8 bases between them.

Points on this clone: The junction departs from germline at one end; a sequencing error may be responsible. V usage is TRBV30 and J usage is TRBJ2-7, with 7 bases matching TRBD2. The germline V gene encodes CDR1 GTSNPN and CDR2 SVGIG (reference sequence). The length of the CDR3 is 14 residues. The CDR3 spells CAWSVGEGSHEQYF. The CDR3 region has the DNA TGTGCCTGGAGTGTAGGGGAGGGCTCCCACGAGCAGTACTTC.

This chain connects TRBV6-5 to TRBJ1-2; 8 nucleotides align to TRBD1. The CDR3 loop spans 13 amino acids. V trimming: 4 bases; J trimming: 3 bases; junction bases outside the gene matches: 1. Germline CDR1 and CDR2: MNHEY and SVGAGI. The CDR3, as DNA: TGTGCCAGCAGTTCACAGGGGGACTATGGCTACACCTTC. Its protein product is CASSSQGDYGYTF.

The V call is TRBV28, the J call TRBJ2-7; D is possibly TRBD1 (5 bases). There are 14 residues in the CDR3. Deletions cut 6 bases from V and 0 bases from J, with 12 bases between. Per the germline V gene, CDR1 is MDHEN and CDR2 is SYDVKM. CDR3 in amino acids: CASSPVDSSYEQYF. In DNA, the CDR3 is TGTGCCAGCAGCCCTGTTGACAGCTCCTACGAGCAGTACTTC.

This chain joins TRBV6-5 and TRBJ2-7, with D maybe TRBD2 (5 bases). The CDR3 extends over 13 amino acids. Germline assignment: CDR1 MNHEY and CDR2 SVGAGI. The V gene lost 2 bases and the J gene lost 3 bases, with 8 bases spanning the gap. The CDR3 reads CASSYTGGYEQYF. In DNA, the CDR3 is TGTGCCAGCAGTTACACCGGAGGCTACGAGCAGTACTTC.

The chain employs TRBV7-2 and TRBJ2-5, with D perhaps matching TRBD1 (5 bases). V was trimmed by 5 bases and J by 4 bases, leaving 20 bases between them. Germline V CDR1 and CDR2: SGHTA, FQGNSA. The length of the CDR3 is 16 residues. The CDR3 DNA reads TGTGCCAGCAGCCCACAGGCCAGGGATGGAAGAGAGACCCAGTACTTC. This gives the protein CASSPQARDGRETQYF.

The chain carries TRBV11-2 and TRBJ2-3, with TRBD2 matching 10 bases. In germline, CDR1 is SGHAT, CDR2 FQNNGV. The CDR3 covers 18 residues. Trimming cost V 5 bases and J 6 bases; bases outside gene matches: 17. The CDR3 coding sequence is TGTGCCAGCAGCGACTGGGGCAAGCGGGAGGGCGGCGGGGATACGCAGTATTTT. Protein product: CASSDWGKREGGGDTQYF. Full variable domain (rest looked up from reference TRBV11-2 and TRBJ2-3): EAGVAQSPRYKIIEKRQSVAFWCNPISGHATLYWYQQILGQGPKLLIQFQNNGVVDDSQLPKDRFSAERLKGVDSTLKIQPAKLEDSAVYLCASSDWGKREGGGDTQYFGPGTRLTVL.

This chain links TRBV11-3 with TRBJ2-2, with TRBD2 matching over 9 bases. J gave up 2 bases and V 4 bases, and 11 bases lay outside the gene matches. Germline V lookup: CDR1 SGHNT, CDR2 YENEEA. The CDR3 is made up of 18 amino acids. The DNA of the CDR3 is TGTGCCAGCAGCTCCGGGCCGGGACTAGCAGGAAACACCGGGGAGCTGTTTTTT. Translated: CASSSGPGLAGNTGELFF.

The rearrangement uses TRBV28 and TRBJ2-1, with TRBD2 matching over 9 bases. Unmatched junction bases numbered 3, after V lost 2 bases and J lost 4 bases. The CDR3 is made up of 15 amino acids. CDR1 is MDHEN, CDR2 SYDVKM, per germline. CDR3 protein: CASSLGLAGYNEQFF. The CDR3 DNA follows: TGTGCCAGCAGTTTAGGCCTAGCGGGATACAATGAGCAGTTCTTC. Based on the CDR3 plus reference TRBV28 and TRBJ2-1, the full variable domain is DVKVTQSSRYLVKRTGEKVFLECVQDMDHENMFWYRQDPGLGLRLIYFSYDVKMKEKGDIPEGYSVSREKKERFSLILESASTNQTSMYLCASSLGLAGYNEQFFGPGTRLTVL.

This clone is medium-sized (0.01 to 0.1%) by share. The chain combines TRBV6-4 with TRBJ2-2; 13 bases agree with TRBD2. The junction had 11 bases not matched to a gene; V was cut back by 6 bases and J by 1 base. This CDR3 is 19 amino acids long. Per germline, CDR1 MRHNA and CDR2 SNTAGT. This chain's CDR3 is CASRQHKTSGGKNTGELFF. The CDR3, as DNA: TGTGCCAGCAGACAGCATAAGACTAGCGGGGGGAAGAACACCGGGGAGCTGTTTTTT.

The rearrangement links TRBV29-1 to TRBJ2-1; a possible D gene is TRBD2 (6 bases). The CDR3 is 15 amino acids. The V gene's germline CDR1 is SQVTM and CDR2 ANQGSEA. The CDR3 spells CSGESGGGSYNEQFF. Here the CDR3 DNA reads TGCAGTGGGGAGTCCGGGGGAGGCTCCTACAATGAGCAGTTCTTC.

This chain links TRBV9 with TRBJ1-3; TRBD1 might be the D (5 bases). With 4 bases removed from V and 3 bases from J, the gap between germline ends came to 17 bases. The V gene's germline CDR1 is SGDLS and CDR2 YYNGEE. This CDR3 contains 16 residues. In DNA, the CDR3 is TGTGCCAGCAGCATAGATGAGGCAGGGAGTGGAAACACCATATATTTT. This encodes CASSIDEAGSGNTIYF.

This clone was recorded once. The chain uses TRBV5-8 and TRBJ1-2, with D tentatively TRBD1 (5 bases). Trimming removed 4 bases from V and 4 bases from J, with 14 bases in between. Germline V gene lookup returns CDR1 SGHTS and CDR2 YDEGEE. This CDR3 contains 14 residues. Here the CDR3 DNA reads TGTGCCAGCAGCCGAAAATGGGACGGCTATGGCTACACCTTC. This encodes CASSRKWDGYGYTF.

Judged by abundance, this clone is medium-sized. V gene TRBV27 combines with J gene TRBJ2-6; no reliable D call. CDR1 and CDR2 from the germline V gene are MNHEY and SMNVEV (reference sequence). The ends were cut back, 8 bases at V and 0 bases at J, with 5 bases in the middle. The CDR3 sequence is 13 residues long. The CDR3 bases are TGTGCCAGCGGAAGCTCTGGGGCCAACGTCCTGACTTTC. This encodes CASGSSGANVLTF.

This rearrangement joins TRBV29-1 to TRBJ2-3; D remains ambiguous. CDR3 length equals 12 residues. Germline values: CDR1 SQVTM, CDR2 ANQGSEA. The V and J ends lost 3 bases and 2 bases respectively, with 6 bases between them. For the CDR3, the DNA is TGCAGCGTTGAGGATGACACAGATACGCAGTATTTT. Its protein product is CSVEDDTDTQYF.

V gene TRBV9 combines with J gene TRBJ2-3, with TRBD1 matching over 10 bases. V lost 0 bases and J lost 2; bases outside the gene matches: 3. CDR1 and CDR2 from the germline V gene are SGDLS and YYNGEE. The CDR3 covers 16 residues. CDR3 DNA: TGTGCCAGCAGCGTAGTGGGGACAGGGGTCACAGATACGCAGTATTTT. Translating gives CASSVVGTGVTDTQYF. Based on the CDR3 plus reference TRBV9 and TRBJ2-3, the full variable domain is DSGVTQTPKHLITATGQRVTLRCSPRSGDLSVYWYQQSLDQGLQFLIQYYNGEERAKGNILERFSAQQFPDLHSELNLSSLELGDSALYFCASSVVGTGVTDTQYFGPGTRLTVL.

The rearrangement links TRBV7-9 to TRBJ1-2, with unresolved D. Trimming removed 6 bases at V and 8 bases at J, with 25 bases between. The CDR3 is made up of 16 amino acids. The germline gives CDR1 SEHNR, CDR2 FQNEAQ (reference sequence). The CDR3 protein is CASRPGLQGYPEGYTF. The CDR3 DNA is TGTGCCAGCAGACCGGGCCTACAAGGCTACCCAGAGGGCTACACCTTC.

V and J are TRBV10-1 and TRBJ2-5; TRBD2 matches at 7 bases. Germline V gene data show CDR1 as WNHNN and CDR2 as SYGVQD (reference sequence). The V gene end was trimmed by 2 bases and the J gene end by 5 bases; junction bases not matched to a gene: 11. The CDR3 covers 16 residues. As DNA, the CDR3 is TGCGCCAGCAGTGAGGGCGGGAGAACAAAAGGGGAGACCCAGTACTTC. Amino acids: CASSEGGRTKGETQYF.

The J gene is TRBJ2-1, the V gene TRBV25-1; D might be TRBD2 (6 bases). The V and J ends lost 6 bases and 7 bases respectively, with 16 bases between them. CDR1 is MGHDK and CDR2 is SYGVNS in the germline V gene. The CDR3 is made up of 14 amino acids. The CDR3 loop is CASREGLSGNEQFF. CDR3 sequence (DNA): TGTGCCAGCAGGGAGGGGCTAAGCGGGAATGAGCAGTTCTTC.

This clone appeared a few times. The J gene is TRBJ1-5, the V gene TRBV7-9, with no clear D. From germline, CDR1 is SEHNR and CDR2 FQNEAQ (reference sequence). This CDR3 region has 13 residues. Trimming stripped 1 base from V and 4 bases from J, with 5 bases between. CDR3 sequence: CASSLDWNQPQHF. CDR3 nucleotide sequence: TGTGCCAGCAGCTTAGACTGGAATCAGCCCCAGCATTTT.

V is TRBV27 and J is TRBJ2-5; 12 nucleotides align to TRBD2. The CDR3 is made up of 16 amino acids. CDR1 is MNHEY, CDR2 SMNVEV, per germline (reference sequence). J was trimmed by 4 bases and V by 7 bases; bases with no gene match: 10. The CDR3 protein is CASTLLGLAGGETQYF. DNA of the CDR3: TGTGCCAGCACCCTCCTGGGACTAGCGGGCGGAGAGACCCAGTACTTC.

This chain connects TRBV25-1 to TRBJ2-7, with TRBD1 identical over 7 bases. The junction had 7 bases not matched to a gene; V was cut back by 4 bases and J by 1 base. This CDR3 region has 15 residues. The germline V gene encodes CDR1 MGHDK and CDR2 SYGVNS. The CDR3 DNA reads TGTGCCAGCAGTGGGGCGAGACAGGGTTCCTACGAGCAGTACTTC. Protein: CASSGARQGSYEQYF.

This chain uses TRBV6-5 with TRBJ2-5; a weak D match, TRBD2 (5 bases). Germline V lookup: CDR1 MNHEY, CDR2 SVGAGI. This CDR3 has 13 amino acids. Trimming cost V 0 bases and J 13 bases, with 15 bases left between them. CDR3 nucleotides: TGTGCCAGCAGTTACTCAACAAGAGGGATTAGGTACTTC. Translated, it gives CASSYSTRGIRYF.

V usage is TRBV15 and J usage is TRBJ1-1, with 8 nucleotides matching TRBD1. CDR1 and CDR2 (germline): LNHNV, YYDKDF (reference sequence). There are 18 residues in the CDR3. Trimming cost V 0 bases and J 0 bases; bases outside gene matches: 9. The CDR3 bases are TGTGCCACCAGCAGAGAACAGGACAGGGAGCCTATGAACACTGAAGCTTTCTTT. Amino acid sequence: CATSREQDREPMNTEAFF.